These T cell receptor beta chains were read from a single sample in a study of blood T cell repertoires in COVID-19. TCRdb's copy holds only in-frame clones and misses some; the assay was immunoSEQ multiplex PCR. The sample holds around 130,000 clones; about 74% are singletons and the top ten take roughly 7.9%. Sequences were obtained from peripheral blood. These receptors were obtained from a human donor in a cohort sampled during active COVID-19. Each CDR3 is given with its conserved first and last residue. Clone size is shown for a subset of rows, as once, few, many or a class of expanded clone.

j_gene | abundance | v_gene | CDR3aa
TRBJ2-7 | NA | TRBV7-9 | CASSFGTSGYEQYF
TRBJ2-7 | NA | TRBV19 | CASTEVAGVSYEQYF
TRBJ2-7 | NA | TRBV5-1 | CASSLVPSGSSYEQYF
TRBJ1-2 | NA | TRBV2 | CASSERGLANYGYTF
TRBJ1-2 | few | TRBV4-1 | CASSQGTASYGYTF
TRBJ1-1 | NA | TRBV27 | CASSLGGDAEAFF
TRBJ1-4 | few | TRBV24-1 | CATSDLRGLEKLFF
TRBJ2-3 | NA | TRBV4-1 | CASSQMGGQGKWDTQYF
TRBJ2-7 | NA | TRBV28 | CATGGQGSKQYF
TRBJ2-7 | NA | TRBV5-1 | CASSLAGSSYEQYF
TRBJ2-1 | NA | TRBV29-1 | CSVADRGGSYNEQFF
TRBJ2-3 | NA | TRBV27 | CASSFFPTGLDTDTQYF
TRBJ1-1 | NA | TRBV11-2 | CASSQGRGTEAFF
TRBJ2-5 | NA | TRBV27 | CASTPGTFFPRYQETQYF
TRBJ1-2 | once | TRBV7-9 | CASSGAVSNYGYTF
TRBJ1-6 | few | TRBV19 | CASSGQLNSPLHF
TRBJ2-7 | NA | TRBV5-4 | CASSFQSNYDLQYF
TRBJ1-6 | NA | TRBV6-5 | CASSYSPDNSPLHF
TRBJ1-1 | NA | TRBV6-1 | CASSEAGVNTEAFF
TRBJ2-7 | many | TRBV28 | CASNDRVHEQYF
TRBJ1-1 | once | TRBV4-1 | CASSQDPRNTEAFF
TRBJ1-1 | NA | TRBV19 | CASRIPDRGEAFF
TRBJ2-7 | NA | TRBV5-6 | CASSFFRSGGGFEQYF